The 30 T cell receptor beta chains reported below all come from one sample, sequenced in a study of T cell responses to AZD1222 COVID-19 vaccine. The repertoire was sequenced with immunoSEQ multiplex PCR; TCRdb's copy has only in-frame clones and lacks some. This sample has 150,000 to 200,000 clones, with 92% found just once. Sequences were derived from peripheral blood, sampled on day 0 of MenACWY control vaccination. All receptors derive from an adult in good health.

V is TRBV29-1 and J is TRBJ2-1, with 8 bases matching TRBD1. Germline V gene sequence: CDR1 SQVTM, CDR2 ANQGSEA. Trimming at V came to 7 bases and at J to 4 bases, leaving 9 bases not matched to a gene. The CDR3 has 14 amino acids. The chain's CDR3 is CSARDRTTYNEQFF. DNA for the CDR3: TGCAGCGCCCGGGACAGGACAACTTACAATGAGCAGTTCTTC.

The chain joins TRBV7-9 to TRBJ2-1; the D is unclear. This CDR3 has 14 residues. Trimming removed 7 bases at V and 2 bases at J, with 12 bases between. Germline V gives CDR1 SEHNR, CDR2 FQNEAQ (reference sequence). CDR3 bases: TGTGCCAGCATGGCGGTGGCCACCTACAATGAGCAGTTCTTC. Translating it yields CASMAVATYNEQFF.

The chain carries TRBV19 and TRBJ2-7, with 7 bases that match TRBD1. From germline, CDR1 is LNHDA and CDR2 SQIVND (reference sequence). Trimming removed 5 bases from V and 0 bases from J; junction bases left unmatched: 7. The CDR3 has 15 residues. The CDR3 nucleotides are TGTGCCAGTAGTCAACGACAGGGCTTCTCCTACGAGCAGTACTTC. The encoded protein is CASSQRQGFSYEQYF.

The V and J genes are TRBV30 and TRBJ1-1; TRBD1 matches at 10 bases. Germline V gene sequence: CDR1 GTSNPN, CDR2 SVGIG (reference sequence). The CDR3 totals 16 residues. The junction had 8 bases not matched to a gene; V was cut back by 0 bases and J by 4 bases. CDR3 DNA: TGTGCCTGGAGTGTGGGGACAGGGGTGGGCGGCACTGAAGCTTTCTTT. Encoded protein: CAWSVGTGVGGTEAFF.

CDR3 protein: CASSSRLSQGQSTEAFF. The CDR3 DNA reads as TGTGCCAGCAGCTCGCGTTTATCACAGGGCCAAAGCACTGAAGCTTTCTTT. V gene TRBV11-2 combines with J gene TRBJ1-1; D may be TRBD1 (6 bases). Deletions cut 4 bases from V and 4 bases from J, with 22 bases between. Germline lookup yields CDR1 SGHAT and CDR2 FQNNGV. There are 17 residues in the CDR3.

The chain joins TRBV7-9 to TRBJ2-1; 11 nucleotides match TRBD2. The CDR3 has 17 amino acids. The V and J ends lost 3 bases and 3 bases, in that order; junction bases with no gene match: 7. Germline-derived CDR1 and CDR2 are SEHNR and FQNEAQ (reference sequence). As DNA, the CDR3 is TGTGCCAGCAGCTTCGAGACCGGGACTAGCGGCTACAATGAGCAGTTCTTC. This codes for CASSFETGTSGYNEQFF.

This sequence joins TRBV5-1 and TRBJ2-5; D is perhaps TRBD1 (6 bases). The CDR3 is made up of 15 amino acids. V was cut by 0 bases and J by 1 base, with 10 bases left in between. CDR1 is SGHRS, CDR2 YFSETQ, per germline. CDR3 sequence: CASSLGGLPQETQYF. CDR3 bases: TGCGCCAGCAGCTTGGGGGGGCTGCCCCAAGAGACCCAGTACTTC.

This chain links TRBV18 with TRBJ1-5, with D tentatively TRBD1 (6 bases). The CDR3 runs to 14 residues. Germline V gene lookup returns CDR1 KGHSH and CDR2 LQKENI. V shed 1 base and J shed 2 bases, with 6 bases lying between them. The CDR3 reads CASSPQGGNQPQHF. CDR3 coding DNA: TGTGCCAGCTCACCACAGGGGGGCAATCAGCCCCAGCATTTT.

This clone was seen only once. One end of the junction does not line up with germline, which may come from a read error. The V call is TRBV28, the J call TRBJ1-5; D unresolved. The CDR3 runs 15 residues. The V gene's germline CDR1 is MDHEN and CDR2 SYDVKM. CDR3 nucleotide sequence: TGTGCCAGCAGTATTGTGGGAGTCTATAATCAGCTCCAGCATTTT. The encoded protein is CASSIVGVYNQLQHF.

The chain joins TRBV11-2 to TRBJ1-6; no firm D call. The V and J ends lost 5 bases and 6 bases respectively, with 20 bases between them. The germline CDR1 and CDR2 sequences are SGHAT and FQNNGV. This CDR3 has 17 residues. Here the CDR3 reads CASSGGVTSRANSPLHF. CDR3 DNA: TGTGCCAGCAGCGGTGGCGTCACGTCCCGTGCTAATTCACCCCTCCACTTT.

CDR3 coding DNA: TGTGCCAGCAGTTCGCGTGGGGCCAACGTCCTGACTTTC. Translation gives CASSSRGANVLTF. This rearrangement joins TRBV27 to TRBJ2-6, with D unresolved. Germline V gene data show CDR1 as MNHEY and CDR2 as SMNVEV (reference sequence). Trimming left V 4 bases short and J 3 bases short, with 4 bases between. This CDR3 comprises 13 residues. Full variable domain (remainder filled in from reference TRBV27 and TRBJ2-6): EAQVTQNPRYLITVTGKKLTVTCSQNMNHEYMSWYRQDPGLGLRQIYYSMNVEVTDKGDVPEGYKVSRKEKRNFPLILESPSPNQTSLYFCASSSRGANVLTFGAGSRLTVL.

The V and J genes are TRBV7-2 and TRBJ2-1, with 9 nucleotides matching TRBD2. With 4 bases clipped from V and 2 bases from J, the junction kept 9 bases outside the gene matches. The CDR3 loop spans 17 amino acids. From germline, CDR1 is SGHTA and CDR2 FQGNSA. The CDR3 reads CASSWGGLAAPYNEQFF. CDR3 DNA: TGTGCCAGCAGCTGGGGGGGACTAGCAGCCCCCTACAATGAGCAGTTCTTC. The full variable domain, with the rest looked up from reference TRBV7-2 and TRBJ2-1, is GAGVSQSPSNKVTEKGKDVELRCDPISGHTALYWYRQSLGQGLEFLIYFQGNSAPDKSGLPSDRFSAERTGGSVSTLTIQRTQQEDSAVYLCASSWGGLAAPYNEQFFGPGTRLTVL.

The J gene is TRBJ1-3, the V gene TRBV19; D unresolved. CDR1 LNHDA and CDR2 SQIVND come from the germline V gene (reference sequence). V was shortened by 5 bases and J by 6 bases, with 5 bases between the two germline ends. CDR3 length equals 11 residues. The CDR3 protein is CASSHLNTIYF. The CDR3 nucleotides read TGTGCCAGTAGTCACTTAAACACCATATATTTT.

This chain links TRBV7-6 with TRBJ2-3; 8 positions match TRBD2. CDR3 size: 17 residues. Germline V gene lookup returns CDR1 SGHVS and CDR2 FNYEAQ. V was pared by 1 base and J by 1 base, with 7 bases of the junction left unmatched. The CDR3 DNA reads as TGTGCCAGCAGCTTAGGGGGACTAGGGGTCGGCACAGATACGCAGTATTTT. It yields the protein CASSLGGLGVGTDTQYF.

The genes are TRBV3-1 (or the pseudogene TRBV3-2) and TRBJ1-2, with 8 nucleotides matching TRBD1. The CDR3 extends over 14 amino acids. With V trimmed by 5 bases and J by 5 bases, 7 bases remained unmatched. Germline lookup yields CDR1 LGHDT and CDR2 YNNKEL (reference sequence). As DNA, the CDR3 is TGTGCCAGCAGCGACAGACAGGGGAGGTATGGCTACACCTTC. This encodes CASSDRQGRYGYTF.

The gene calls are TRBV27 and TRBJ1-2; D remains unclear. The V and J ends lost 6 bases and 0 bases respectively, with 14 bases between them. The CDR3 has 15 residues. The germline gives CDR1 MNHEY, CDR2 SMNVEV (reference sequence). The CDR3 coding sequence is TGTGCCAGCAGACCCCTCTTGGAAGCTAACTATGGCTACACCTTC. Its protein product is CASRPLLEANYGYTF.

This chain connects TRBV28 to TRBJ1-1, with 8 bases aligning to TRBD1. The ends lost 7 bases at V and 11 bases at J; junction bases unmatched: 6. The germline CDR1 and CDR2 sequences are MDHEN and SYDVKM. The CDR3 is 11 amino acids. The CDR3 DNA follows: TGTGCCAGCACCTACAGGGGGGTGGCTTTCTTT. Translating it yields CASTYRGVAFF. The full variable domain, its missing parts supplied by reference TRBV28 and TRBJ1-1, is DVKVTQSSRYLVKRTGEKVFLECVQDMDHENMFWYRQDPGLGLRLIYFSYDVKMKEKGDIPEGYSVSREKKERFSLILESASTNQTSMYLCASTYRGVAFFGQGTRLTVV.

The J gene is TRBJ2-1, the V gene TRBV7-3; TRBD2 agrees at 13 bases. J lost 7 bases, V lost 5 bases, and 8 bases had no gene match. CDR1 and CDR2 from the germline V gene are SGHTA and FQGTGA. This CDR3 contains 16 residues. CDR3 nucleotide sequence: TGTGCCAGCAGCGTCTCCGGGACTAGCGGGGTTAATGAGCAGTTCTTC. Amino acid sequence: CASSVSGTSGVNEQFF.

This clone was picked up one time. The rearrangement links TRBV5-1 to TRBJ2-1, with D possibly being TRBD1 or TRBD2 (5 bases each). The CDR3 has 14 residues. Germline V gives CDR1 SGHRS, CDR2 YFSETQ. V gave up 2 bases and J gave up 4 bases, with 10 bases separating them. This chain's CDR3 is CASSFRDGYNEQFF. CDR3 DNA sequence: TGCGCCAGCAGCTTCCGGGACGGGTACAATGAGCAGTTCTTC.

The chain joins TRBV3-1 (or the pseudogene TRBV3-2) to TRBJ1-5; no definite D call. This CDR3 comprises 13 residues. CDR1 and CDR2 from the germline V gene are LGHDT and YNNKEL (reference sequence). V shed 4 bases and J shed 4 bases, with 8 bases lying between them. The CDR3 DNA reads TGTGCCAGCAGCCTCATCCCGAATCAGCCCCAGCATTTT. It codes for CASSLIPNQPQHF.

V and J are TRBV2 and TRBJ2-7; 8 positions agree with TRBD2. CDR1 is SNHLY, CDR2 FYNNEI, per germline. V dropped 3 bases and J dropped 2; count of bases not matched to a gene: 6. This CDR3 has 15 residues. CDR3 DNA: TGTGCCAGCAGTGAGATCGGACTAGCAGCCTACGAGCAGTACTTC. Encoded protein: CASSEIGLAAYEQYF.

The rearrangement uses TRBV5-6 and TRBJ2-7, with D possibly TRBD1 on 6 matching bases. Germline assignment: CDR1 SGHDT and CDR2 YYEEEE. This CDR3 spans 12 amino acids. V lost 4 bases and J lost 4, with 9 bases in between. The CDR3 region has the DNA TGTGCCAGCAGCCTCGGACAGTACGAGCAGTACTTC. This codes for CASSLGQYEQYF.

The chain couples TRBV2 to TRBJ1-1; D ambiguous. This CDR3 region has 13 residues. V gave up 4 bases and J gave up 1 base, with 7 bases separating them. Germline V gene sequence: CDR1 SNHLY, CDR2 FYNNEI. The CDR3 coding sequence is TGTGCCAGCAGTGCCGGTCCGAACACTGAAGCTTTCTTT. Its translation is CASSAGPNTEAFF.

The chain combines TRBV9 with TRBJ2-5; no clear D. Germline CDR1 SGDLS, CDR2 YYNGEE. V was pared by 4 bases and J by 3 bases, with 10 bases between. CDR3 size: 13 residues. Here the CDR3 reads CASSLGLEETQYF. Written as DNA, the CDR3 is TGTGCCAGCAGCCTAGGGTTAGAAGAGACCCAGTACTTC.

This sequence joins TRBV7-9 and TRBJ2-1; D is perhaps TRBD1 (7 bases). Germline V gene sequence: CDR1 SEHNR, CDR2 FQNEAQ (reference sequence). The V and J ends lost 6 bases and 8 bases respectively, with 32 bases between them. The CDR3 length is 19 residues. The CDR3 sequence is CASSSRGPGGETGRDEQFF. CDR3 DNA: TGTGCCAGCAGTTCTAGGGGGCCGGGCGGGGAGACAGGGCGCGATGAGCAGTTCTTC.

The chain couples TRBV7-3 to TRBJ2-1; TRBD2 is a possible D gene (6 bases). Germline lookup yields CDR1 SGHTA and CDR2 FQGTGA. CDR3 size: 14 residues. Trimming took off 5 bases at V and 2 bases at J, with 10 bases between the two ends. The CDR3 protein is CASSDSGTYNEQFF. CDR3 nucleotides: TGTGCCAGCAGCGATAGCGGAACCTACAATGAGCAGTTCTTC.

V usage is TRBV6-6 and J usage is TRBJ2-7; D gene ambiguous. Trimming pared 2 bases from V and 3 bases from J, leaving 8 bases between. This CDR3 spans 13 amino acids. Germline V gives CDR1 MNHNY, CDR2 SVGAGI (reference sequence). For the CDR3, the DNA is TGTGCCAGCAGTTACGGCACCCGCTACGAGCAGTACTTC. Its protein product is CASSYGTRYEQYF.

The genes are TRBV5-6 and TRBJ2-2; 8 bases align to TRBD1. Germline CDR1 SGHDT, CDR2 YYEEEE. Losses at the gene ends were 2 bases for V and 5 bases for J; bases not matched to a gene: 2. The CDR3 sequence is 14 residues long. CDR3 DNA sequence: TGTGCCAGCAGCTTAGGACAGGGAACCGGGGAGCTGTTTTTT. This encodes CASSLGQGTGELFF.

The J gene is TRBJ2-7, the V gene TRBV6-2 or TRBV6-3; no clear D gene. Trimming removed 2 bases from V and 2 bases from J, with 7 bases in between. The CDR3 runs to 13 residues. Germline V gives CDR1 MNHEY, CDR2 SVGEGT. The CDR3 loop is CASSYRAAYEQYF. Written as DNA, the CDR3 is TGTGCCAGCAGTTACCGGGCCGCCTACGAGCAGTACTTC.

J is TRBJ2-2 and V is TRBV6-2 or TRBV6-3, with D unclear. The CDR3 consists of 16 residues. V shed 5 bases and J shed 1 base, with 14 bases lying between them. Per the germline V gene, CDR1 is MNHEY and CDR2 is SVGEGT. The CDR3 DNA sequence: TGTGCCAGCAGTAGCTGGTTCGCCAAGAACACCGGGGAGCTGTTTTTT. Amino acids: CASSSWFAKNTGELFF.